The T cell receptor beta chain under discussion was sequenced for a study of CD8+ T cells in alopecia areata. Study-wide results and limits: It was lesional scalp, especially alopecia totalis/universalis, that showed higher clonality than normal scalp. Possibly because of HLA-related factors, TCR sharing was less clear across patients than in mice.

cDNA reverse transcribed from extracted RNA served as the sequencing template. Sequencing used immunoSEQ multiplex PCR; TCRdb keeps in-frame clones, though not all of them. Among about 98,000 clones, under 45% were seen once, and the ten largest hold 0.75% to 0.8%. With regard to this clone: What it recognizes is unknown.

Starting from PBMCs, sorting isolated CD4+ and CD8+ T cells. Sequenced sample: CD4+ T cells sorted from blood. The sequence derives from a human donor with alopecia areata.

The CDR3 DNA sequence: TGCAGCGTTGGACAGGGAACGGACCAGCCCCAGCATTTT. This codes for CSVGQGTDQPQHF. The rearrangement uses TRBV29-1 and TRBJ1-5, with 7 positions matching TRBD1. Germline CDR1 is SQVTM and CDR2 is ANQGSEA. The CDR3 covers 13 residues. V lost 4 bases, J lost 7 bases, and 7 bases stayed unmatched.